The 24 T cell receptor beta chains listed next were all sequenced from one sample in a study of control samples from healthy donors and cancer patients. Sequencing was performed with immunoSEQ multiplex PCR; in TCRdb, only in-frame clones are kept and a portion is missing. The sample includes roughly 120,000 clones, roughly 94% of them seen just once. The source material was blood. The receptors derive from a man aged 30-40 years in good health.

The rearrangement links TRBV18 to TRBJ2-1, with D perhaps TRBD1 (5 bases). Deletions cut 4 bases from V and 8 bases from J, with 9 bases between. The CDR3 is 12 residues long. The germline CDR1 and CDR2 sequences are KGHSH and LQKENI. As DNA, the CDR3 is TGTGCCAGCTCACGGGGCCTAGATGAGCAGTTCTTC. Residues: CASSRGLDEQFF.

The chain links TRBV10-3 to TRBJ2-7; 13 bases line up with TRBD2. With 8 bases clipped from V and 4 bases from J, the junction kept 11 bases outside the gene matches. Looked up from germline, CDR1 is ENHRY and CDR2 is SYGVKD. CDR3 length: 16 residues. The CDR3 bases are TGTGCCATCGGACCTCCCAAGACTAGCGGGGGGTACGAGCAGTACTTC. This sequence encodes CAIGPPKTSGGYEQYF.

The chain joins TRBV6-2 or TRBV6-3 to TRBJ1-5; TRBD1 might be the D (6 bases). Germline CDR1 MNHEY, CDR2 SVGEGT. The CDR3 has 15 residues. Trimming cost V 6 bases and J 2 bases, with 14 bases left between them. CDR3 in DNA: TGTGCCAGCAGCGACAAGGGGGGAGGCAATCAGCCCCAGCATTTT. Residues: CASSDKGGGNQPQHF.

This clone was picked up one time. This chain joins TRBV6-1 and TRBJ2-7; D gene ambiguous. CDR3 size: 11 residues. The V end was cut by 2 bases, the J end by 6 bases, with 5 bases between. Germline V CDR1 and CDR2: MNHNS, SASEGT. The CDR3 loop is CASSERGEQYF. In nucleotides, the CDR3 is TGTGCCAGCAGTGAAAGAGGCGAGCAGTACTTC.

The rearrangement joins TRBV5-1 to TRBJ1-1; D not certain. V was pared by 0 bases and J by 1 base, with 7 bases between. CDR1 is SGHRS, CDR2 YFSETQ, per germline. The CDR3 totals 14 residues. The CDR3 loop is CASSLDGENTEAFF. The CDR3 DNA follows: TGCGCCAGCAGCTTGGACGGAGAGAACACTGAAGCTTTCTTT.

The chain couples TRBV19 to TRBJ2-3; TRBD2 matches 10 bases. Unmatched junction bases numbered 9, after V lost 6 bases and J lost 3 bases. The CDR3 is made up of 16 amino acids. Germline CDR1 reads LNHDA; CDR2 reads SQIVND (reference sequence). CDR3 sequence: CASSRLGLADTDTQYF. In nucleotides, the CDR3 is TGTGCCAGTAGCAGACTCGGACTAGCGGATACAGATACGCAGTATTTT.

The rearrangement uses TRBV28 and TRBJ1-2; 7 bases line up with TRBD1. The V gene end was trimmed by 6 bases and the J gene end by 5 bases; junction bases not matched to a gene: 9. This CDR3 has 14 residues. Germline V gene sequence: CDR1 MDHEN, CDR2 SYDVKM. The DNA of the CDR3 is TGTGCCAGCAGACCACAGGGGCTGGAGTATGGCTACACCTTC. It is translated as CASRPQGLEYGYTF.

This clone has only one observation. J is TRBJ2-1 and V is TRBV6-1; 8 nucleotides align to TRBD2. The J segment lost 4 bases and the V segment lost 2 bases, leaving 13 bases of the junction unmatched. The length of the CDR3 is 18 residues. CDR1 MNHNS and CDR2 SASEGT come from the germline V gene. DNA of the CDR3: TGTGCCAGCAGTGAAAGAGTTAGGTCTAGCGGGTTGTACAATGAGCAGTTCTTC. Translated, it gives CASSERVRSSGLYNEQFF.

V is TRBV5-6 and J is TRBJ2-7; no firm D call. The CDR3 consists of 13 residues. The V and J ends lost 0 bases and 6 bases respectively, with 10 bases between them. Germline CDR1 SGHDT, CDR2 YYEEEE. The CDR3 nucleotides are TGTGCCAGCAGCTTGGGTCTGGTCGGCGAGCAGTACTTC. This gives the protein CASSLGLVGEQYF.

The rearrangement uses TRBV3-1 (or the pseudogene TRBV3-2) and TRBJ1-1; 8 bases match TRBD1. This CDR3 is built from 15 residues. Germline V CDR1 and CDR2: LGHDT, YNNKEL (reference sequence). Losses at the gene ends were 4 bases for V and 8 bases for J; bases not matched to a gene: 12. The CDR3 reads CASSRPTGEVLEAFF. The DNA for the CDR3 is TGTGCCAGCAGCCGCCCGACAGGGGAGGTATTGGAAGCTTTCTTT.

The rearrangement joins TRBV2 to TRBJ2-1; 7 nucleotides line up with TRBD1. The CDR3 is made up of 15 amino acids. V lost 6 bases, J lost 0 bases, and 5 bases stayed unmatched. Per the germline V gene, CDR1 is SNHLY and CDR2 is FYNNEI. The CDR3 reads CASRDGQVSYNEQFF. In DNA, the CDR3 is TGTGCCAGCAGAGACGGACAGGTCTCCTACAATGAGCAGTTCTTC.

J is TRBJ1-2 and V is TRBV6-5; possible D gene TRBD1, 5 bases. Germline V CDR1 and CDR2: MNHEY, SVGAGI. There are 15 residues in the CDR3. The V gene lost 0 bases and the J gene lost 7 bases, with 15 bases spanning the gap. CDR3 residues: CASSYSSWGTTGYTF. For the CDR3, the DNA is TGTGCCAGCAGTTACTCTAGCTGGGGGACGACTGGCTACACCTTC.

This chain connects TRBV11-1 to TRBJ1-6; 8 bases agree with TRBD1. Germline-derived CDR1 and CDR2 are SGHAT and FQDESV (reference sequence). The junction had 8 bases not matched to a gene; V was cut back by 4 bases and J by 6 bases. CDR3 length: 16 residues. Here the CDR3 reads CASSSTQGARNSPLHF. The DNA of the CDR3 is TGTGCCAGCAGCTCGACTCAGGGGGCGCGTAATTCACCCCTCCACTTT.

The rearrangement uses TRBV19 and TRBJ1-3; the match to TRBD1 covers 9 bases. This CDR3 is built from 15 residues. Trimming removed 7 bases from V and 3 bases from J; junction bases left unmatched: 7. CDR1 LNHDA and CDR2 SQIVND come from the germline V gene (reference sequence). The CDR3, as DNA: TGTGCCAGTATAAGGGACAGGGCCGTTGGAAACACCATATATTTT. Its translation: CASIRDRAVGNTIYF.

The chain couples TRBV10-3 to TRBJ1-2; D is possibly TRBD1 (6 bases). The CDR3 is 13 amino acids. Germline V gives CDR1 ENHRY, CDR2 SYGVKD. Trimming pared 0 bases from V and 6 bases from J, leaving 8 bases between. CDR3 protein: CAISESQGDGYTF. In nucleotides, the CDR3 is TGTGCCATCAGTGAGTCACAGGGCGATGGCTACACCTTC.

The rearrangement joins TRBV7-2 to TRBJ2-5, with a weak D call TRBD2 (6 bases). CDR1 and CDR2 from the germline V gene are SGHTA and FQGNSA. V was shortened by 5 bases and J by 5 bases, with 18 bases between the two germline ends. The CDR3 is 15 amino acids. CDR3 sequence reads: CASSLTSNTVETQYF. CDR3 in DNA: TGTGCCAGCAGCCTAACTAGCAATACCGTGGAGACCCAGTACTTC. Using reference TRBV7-2 and TRBJ2-5 for the parts outside the CDR3, the full variable domain is GAGVSQSPSNKVTEKGKDVELRCDPISGHTALYWYRQSLGQGLEFLIYFQGNSAPDKSGLPSDRFSAERTGGSVSTLTIQRTQQEDSAVYLCASSLTSNTVETQYFGPGTRLLVL.

V usage is TRBV7-2 and J usage is TRBJ1-1; 8 bases match TRBD1. The CDR3 covers 16 residues. Germline CDR1 is SGHTA and CDR2 is FQGNSA. The J segment lost 1 base and the V segment lost 3 bases, leaving 7 bases of the junction unmatched. The CDR3 nucleotides read TGTGCCAGCAGCTTTTCGGCAGGGGGCGGGAACACTGAAGCTTTCTTT. It codes for CASSFSAGGGNTEAFF.

This rearrangement joins TRBV7-8 to TRBJ2-7; 9 bases match TRBD1. CDR3 length: 13 amino acids. CDR1 is SGHVS and CDR2 is FQNEAQ in the germline V gene. V dropped 3 bases and J dropped 6; count of bases not matched to a gene: 3. The CDR3 is CASSLDRGPEQYF. DNA of the CDR3: TGTGCCAGCAGCTTGGACAGGGGCCCCGAGCAGTACTTC.

The V gene is TRBV2, the J gene TRBJ2-1; maybe TRBD2 (6 bases). This CDR3 spans 14 amino acids. Trimming removed 8 bases at V and 2 bases at J, with 13 bases between. Germline CDR1 reads SNHLY; CDR2 reads FYNNEI. The CDR3, as DNA: TGTGCCAGCTTTGGGACTTTCGCCTACAATGAGCAGTTCTTC. It specifies CASFGTFAYNEQFF.

The chain joins TRBV9 to TRBJ1-5, with TRBD1 matching 9 bases. The V gene end was trimmed by 3 bases and the J gene end by 0 bases; junction bases not matched to a gene: 4. This CDR3 has 16 amino acids. CDR1 is SGDLS, CDR2 YYNGEE, per germline. The CDR3 sequence: CASSAGTGYSNQPQHF. CDR3 sequence (DNA): TGTGCCAGCAGCGCTGGGACAGGGTATAGCAATCAGCCCCAGCATTTT.

The chain joins TRBV5-6 to TRBJ1-2; 10 positions match TRBD1. The CDR3 covers 16 residues. The germline V gene has CDR1 SGHDT and CDR2 YYEEEE. With V trimmed by 4 bases and J by 2 bases, 8 bases remained unmatched. Here the CDR3 reads CASSGGTGDLNYGYTF. CDR3 bases: TGTGCCAGCAGCGGCGGGACAGGGGACTTAAACTATGGCTACACCTTC.

This chain joins TRBV2 and TRBJ1-6, with TRBD1 identical over 9 bases. Germline CDR1 reads SNHLY; CDR2 reads FYNNEI. The CDR3 length is 15 residues. V trimming: 5 bases; J trimming: 8 bases; junction bases outside the gene matches: 7. CDR3 DNA: TGTGCCAGCAGTACACAGGGGGCCCCGCATTCACCCCTCCACTTT. Translated: CASSTQGAPHSPLHF. Full variable domain (missing parts from reference TRBV2 and TRBJ1-6): EPEVTQTPSHQVTQMGQEVILRCVPISNHLYFYWYRQILGQKVEFLVSFYNNEISEKSEIFDDQFSVERPDGSNFTLKIRSTKLEDSAMYFCASSTQGAPHSPLHFGNGTRLTVT.

The chain uses TRBV5-6 and TRBJ2-5; perhaps D is TRBD1 or TRBD2 (5 bases each). The CDR3 is 13 residues long. V was clipped by 5 bases and J by 5 bases, with 13 bases between them. Per germline, CDR1 SGHDT and CDR2 YYEEEE. The CDR3 loop reads CASRGVSGETQYF. The DNA for the CDR3 is TGTGCCAGCAGGGGGGTCTCGGGGGAGACCCAGTACTTC.

The chain joins TRBV29-1 to TRBJ1-2; D is unresolved. CDR1 is SQVTM and CDR2 is ANQGSEA in the germline V gene. The CDR3 totals 12 residues. V was trimmed by 2 bases and J by 5 bases, leaving 9 bases between them. CDR3 protein: CSVEPWEYGYTF. The CDR3 region has the DNA TGCAGCGTTGAACCGTGGGAATATGGCTACACCTTC.